This passage covers 6 T cell receptor beta chains from one sample sequenced in a study of monozygotic twins with inflammatory bowel disease. Reanalyzing the 5' RACE reads, TCRdb keeps one entry per CDR3 protein, without DNA. The listing contains 400,000 or so distinct CDR3 sequences. The sample was blood. These receptors originate from a human donor with ulcerative colitis or Crohn's disease, or a healthy co-twin of an affected twin (not recorded which).

V usage is TRBV7-9 and J usage is TRBJ2-3; checking the TCRdb D call of TRBD2 is not possible without DNA. CDR1 and CDR2 (germline): SEHNR, FQNEAQ (reference sequence). This CDR3 region has 14 residues. CDR3 residues: CASSSGSGTDTQYF.

The chain uses TRBV20-1 and TRBJ2-3; TCRdb names TRBD2, which stays unverified in the absence of DNA. This CDR3 contains 14 residues. Germline V gene lookup returns CDR1 DFQATT and CDR2 SNEGSKA (reference sequence). CDR3 protein: CSARKAGITDTQYF.

The chain couples TRBV7-2 to TRBJ2-1; as DNA is missing, the TRBD1 call by TCRdb cannot be tested. There are 15 residues in the CDR3. Germline assignment: CDR1 SGHTA and CDR2 FQGNSA. The CDR3 loop reads CTSSPTRDTYNEQFF.

The chain joins TRBV5-6 to TRBJ2-7; TCRdb designates TRBD2, a call that cannot be tested without DNA. Per germline, CDR1 SGHDT and CDR2 YYEEEE. This CDR3 is 16 amino acids long. The CDR3 region is CASRMQRQGGRYEQYF.

The V and J genes are TRBV12-3 or TRBV12-4 and TRBJ2-1; TCRdb gives TRBD2 as the D gene, but with no DNA this cannot be confirmed. This CDR3 region has 11 residues. This chain's CDR3 is CATGRGWSQFF.

The V and J genes are TRBV7-2 and TRBJ1-2; TCRdb picks TRBD1, but there is no DNA to check that call. The CDR3 covers 13 residues. Germline V gives CDR1 SGHTA, CDR2 FQGNSA. CDR3: CASSLGLRGGYTF.